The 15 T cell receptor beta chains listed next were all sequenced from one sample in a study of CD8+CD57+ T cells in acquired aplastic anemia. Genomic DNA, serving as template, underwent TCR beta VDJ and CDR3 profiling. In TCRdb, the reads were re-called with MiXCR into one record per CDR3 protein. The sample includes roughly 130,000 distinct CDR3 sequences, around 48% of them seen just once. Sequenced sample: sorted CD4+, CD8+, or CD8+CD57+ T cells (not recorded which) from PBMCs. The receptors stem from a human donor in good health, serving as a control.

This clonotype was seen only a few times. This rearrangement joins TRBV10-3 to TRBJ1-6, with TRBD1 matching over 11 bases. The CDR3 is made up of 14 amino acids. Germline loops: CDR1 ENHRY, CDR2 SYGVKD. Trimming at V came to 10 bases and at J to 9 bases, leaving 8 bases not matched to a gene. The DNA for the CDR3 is TGTGCCAGCCGGGGGGGACAGGGGGGTTCACCCCTCCACTTT. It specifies CASRGGQGGSPLHF.

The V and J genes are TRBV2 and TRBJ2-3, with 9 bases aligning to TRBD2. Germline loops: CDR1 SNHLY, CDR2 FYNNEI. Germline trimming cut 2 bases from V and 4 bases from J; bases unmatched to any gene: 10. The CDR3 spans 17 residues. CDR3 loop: CASSERAGGRSADTQYF. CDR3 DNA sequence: TGTGCCAGCAGTGAACGGGCGGGGGGGCGTAGCGCAGATACGCAGTATTTT.

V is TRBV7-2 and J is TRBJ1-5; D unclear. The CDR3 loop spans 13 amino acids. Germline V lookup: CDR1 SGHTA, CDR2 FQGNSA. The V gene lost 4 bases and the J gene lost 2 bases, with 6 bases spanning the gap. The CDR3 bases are TGTGCCAGCAGCTCCGGGCGCAATCAGCCCCAGCATTTT. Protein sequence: CASSSGRNQPQHF.

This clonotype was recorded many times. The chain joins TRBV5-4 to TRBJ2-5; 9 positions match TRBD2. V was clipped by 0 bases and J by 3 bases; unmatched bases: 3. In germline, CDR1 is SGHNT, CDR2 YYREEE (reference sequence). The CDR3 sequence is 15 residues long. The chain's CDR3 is CASSLGLAGKETQYF. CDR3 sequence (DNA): TGTGCCAGCAGCTTGGGGCTAGCGGGGAAAGAGACCCAGTACTTC.

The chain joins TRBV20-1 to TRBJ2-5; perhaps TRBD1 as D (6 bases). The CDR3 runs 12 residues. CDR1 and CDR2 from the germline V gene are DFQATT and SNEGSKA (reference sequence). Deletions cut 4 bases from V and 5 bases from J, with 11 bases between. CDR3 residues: CSAKGTPETQYF. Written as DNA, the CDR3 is TGCAGTGCTAAGGGGACACCTGAGACCCAGTACTTC.

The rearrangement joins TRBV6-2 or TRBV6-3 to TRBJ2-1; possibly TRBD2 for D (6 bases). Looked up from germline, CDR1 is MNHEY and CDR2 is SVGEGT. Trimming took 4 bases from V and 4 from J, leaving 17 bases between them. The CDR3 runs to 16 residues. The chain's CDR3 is CASSFTRETRYNEQFF. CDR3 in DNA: TGTGCCAGCAGTTTCACCCGGGAGACAAGGTACAATGAGCAGTTCTTC.

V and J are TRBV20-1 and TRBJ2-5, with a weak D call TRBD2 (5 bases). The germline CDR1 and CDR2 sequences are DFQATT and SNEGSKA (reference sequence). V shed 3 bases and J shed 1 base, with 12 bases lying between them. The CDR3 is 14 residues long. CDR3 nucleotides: TGCAGTGCTAGTCTACTAGGACTCCAAGAGACCCAGTACTTC. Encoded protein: CSASLLGLQETQYF.

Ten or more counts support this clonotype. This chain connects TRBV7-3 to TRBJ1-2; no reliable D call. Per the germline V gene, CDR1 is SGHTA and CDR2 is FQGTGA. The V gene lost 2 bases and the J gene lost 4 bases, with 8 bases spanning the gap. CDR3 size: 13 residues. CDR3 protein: CASSLAGTYGYTF. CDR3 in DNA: TGTGCCAGCAGCTTAGCGGGAACCTATGGCTACACCTTC.

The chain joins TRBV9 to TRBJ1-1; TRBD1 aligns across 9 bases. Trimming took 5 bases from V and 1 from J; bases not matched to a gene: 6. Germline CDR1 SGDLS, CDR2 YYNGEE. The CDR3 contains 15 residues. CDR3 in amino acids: CASRPGQGTNTEAFF. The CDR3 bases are TGTGCCAGCAGACCAGGACAGGGGACGAACACTGAAGCTTTCTTT.

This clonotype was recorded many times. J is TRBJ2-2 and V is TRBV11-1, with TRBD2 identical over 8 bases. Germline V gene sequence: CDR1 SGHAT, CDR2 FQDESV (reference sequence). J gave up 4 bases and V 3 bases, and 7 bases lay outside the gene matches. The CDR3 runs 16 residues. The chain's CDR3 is CASSFGRGTSTGELFF. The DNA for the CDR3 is TGTGCCAGCAGCTTCGGGAGGGGAACGAGCACCGGGGAGCTGTTTTTT.

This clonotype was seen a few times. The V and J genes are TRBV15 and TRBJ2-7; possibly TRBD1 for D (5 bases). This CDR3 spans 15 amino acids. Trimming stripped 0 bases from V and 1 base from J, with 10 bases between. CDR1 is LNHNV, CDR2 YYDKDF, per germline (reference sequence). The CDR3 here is CATSRDRTGSYEQYF. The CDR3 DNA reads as TGTGCCACCAGCAGAGATCGCACAGGTTCCTACGAGCAGTACTTC.

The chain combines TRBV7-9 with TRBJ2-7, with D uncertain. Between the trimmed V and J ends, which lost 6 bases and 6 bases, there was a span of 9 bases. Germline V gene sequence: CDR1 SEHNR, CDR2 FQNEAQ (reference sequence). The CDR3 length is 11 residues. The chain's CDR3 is CASRRRGEQYF. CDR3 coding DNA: TGTGCCAGCAGGAGAAGAGGCGAGCAGTACTTC.

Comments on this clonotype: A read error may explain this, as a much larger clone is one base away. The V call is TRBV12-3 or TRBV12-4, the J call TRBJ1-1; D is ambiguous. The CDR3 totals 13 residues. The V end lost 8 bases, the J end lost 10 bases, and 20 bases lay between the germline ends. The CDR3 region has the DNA TGTGCCAGCTGCTCGACGGGCGACCTGGGAGCTTTCTTT. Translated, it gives CASCSTGDLGAFF.

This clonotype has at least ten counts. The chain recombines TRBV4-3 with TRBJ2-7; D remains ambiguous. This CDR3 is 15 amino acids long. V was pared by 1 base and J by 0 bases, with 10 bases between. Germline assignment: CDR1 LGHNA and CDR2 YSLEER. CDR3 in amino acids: CASSQATWGSYEQYF. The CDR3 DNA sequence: TGCGCCAGCAGCCAAGCAACGTGGGGCTCCTACGAGCAGTACTTC.

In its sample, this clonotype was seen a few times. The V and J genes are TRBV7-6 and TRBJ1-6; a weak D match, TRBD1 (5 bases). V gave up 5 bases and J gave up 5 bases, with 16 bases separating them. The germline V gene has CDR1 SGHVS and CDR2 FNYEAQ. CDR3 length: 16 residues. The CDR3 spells CASSHLAGGDNSPLHF. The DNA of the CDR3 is TGTGCCAGCAGCCACCTAGCGGGGGGGGATAATTCACCCCTCCACTTT. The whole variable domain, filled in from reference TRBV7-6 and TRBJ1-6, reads GAGVSQSPRYKVTKRGQDVALRCDPISGHVSLYWYRQALGQGPEFLTYFNYEAQQDKSGLPNDRFSAERPEGSISTLTIQRTEQRDSAMYRCASSHLAGGDNSPLHFGNGTRLTVT.